These T cell receptor beta chains were read from a single sample in a study of spatial heterogeneity in lung cancer. One entry per CDR3 protein, called by TCRdb with MiXCR from the 5' RACE reads. The sample holds tens of thousands of distinct CDR3 sequences, 6.5% to 8.5% seen once. The sequences come from PBMCs, collected at surgery. These receptors were obtained from a male donor with early-stage non-small cell lung cancer. CDR3s include the opening cysteine and the closing phenylalanine or tryptophan. A D gene is named only where the DNA matches it firmly. Only some rows state a clone size, as once, few, many or a class for expanded clones.

V	J	D	size	length	CDR3	DNA
TRBV10-3	TRBJ2-5	NA	many	12	CAIADRQETQYF	TGTGCCATCGCAGACAGGCAAGAGACCCAGTACTTC
TRBV29-1	TRBJ1-2	TRBD1	many	12	CSVAGTGVGYTF	TGCAGCGTAGCCGGGACAGGGGTTGGCTACACCTTC
TRBV5-1	TRBJ2-3	TRBD2	many	14	CASRPGLAGPTQYF	TGCGCCAGCCGTCCGGGACTAGCGGGACCCACGCAGTATTTT
TRBV7-8	TRBJ1-5	NA	many	14	CASSLYGEEQPQHF	TGTGCCAGCAGCTTATATGGGGAGGAGCAGCCCCAGCATTTT
TRBV18	TRBJ1-1	NA	NA	14	CASSPRQMNTEAFF	TGTGCCAGCTCACCACGGCAAATGAACACTGAAGCTTTCTTT
TRBV9	TRBJ1-4	TRBD1	many	15	CASTRQGVANEKLFF	TGTGCCAGCACCAGACAGGGCGTCGCTAATGAAAAACTGTTTTTT
TRBV5-1	TRBJ2-2	NA	many	15	CASSFEGVKTGELFF	TGCGCCAGCAGCTTTGAGGGCGTAAAAACCGGGGAGCTGTTTTTT
TRBV29-1	TRBJ2-1	TRBD1	few	16	CSVEGDDRGLVNEQFF	TGCAGCGTTGAAGGGGACGACAGGGGCCTCGTCAATGAGCAGTTCTTC
TRBV5-1	TRBJ2-7	TRBD2	many	15	CASSHTSGGAYEQYF	TGCGCCAGCAGCCATACTAGCGGGGGGGCGTATGAGCAGTACTTC
TRBV19	TRBJ1-4	TRBD1	NA	13	CASRTGTNEKLFF	TGTGCCAGTCGGACAGGAACTAATGAAAAACTGTTTTTT
TRBV6-2/TRBV6-3	TRBJ2-3	NA	NA	14	CASSPDTFTDTQYF	TGTGCCAGCAGCCCGGACACCTTCACAGATACGCAGTATTTT
TRBV2	TRBJ2-1	NA	few	13	CASRGDALREQFF	TGTGCCAGCAGGGGGGATGCCCTAAGGGAGCAGTTCTTC
TRBV5-1	TRBJ2-1	NA	many	14	CASSLDGGYNEQFF	TGCGCCAGCAGCTTGGACGGGGGATACAATGAGCAGTTCTTC
TRBV24-1	TRBJ2-5	NA	few	15	CATSDLNPVQETQYF	TGTGCCACCAGTGATTTGAACCCAGTTCAAGAGACCCAGTACTTC
TRBV7-2	TRBJ2-3	NA	many	15	CASSLYSSNTDTQYF	TGTGCCAGCAGCTTATACTCCTCAAACACAGATACGCAGTATTTT
TRBV12-3/TRBV12-4	TRBJ2-5	NA	many	14	CASSLGTSQETQYF	TGTGCCAGCAGTCTCGGGACAAGCCAAGAGACCCAGTACTTC
TRBV29-1	TRBJ1-3	NA	medium-sized	12	CSIGDTGNTIYF	TGCAGCATCGGGGACACGGGAAACACCATATATTTT
TRBV7-2	TRBJ2-3	NA	many	11	CASSFSDTQYF	TGTGCCAGCAGCTTTTCAGATACGCAGTATTTT
TRBV11-2	TRBJ2-1	NA	many	14	CASSSRVDSSQQFF	TGTGCCAGCAGCTCAAGGGTCGACTCTAGTCAGCAGTTCTTC
TRBV12-3/TRBV12-4	TRBJ2-2	NA	many	14	CASRSGGRTGELFF	TGTGCCAGCAGATCCGGAGGGCGTACCGGGGAGCTGTTTTTT
TRBV18	TRBJ1-2	NA	many	15	CASSPAMAGGYGYTF	TGTGCCAGCTCCCCGGCAATGGCCGGTGGCTATGGCTACACCTTC
TRBV18	TRBJ2-3	NA	few	14	CASSTRTDTDTQYF	TGTGCCAGCTCAACCCGGACAGACACAGATACGCAGTATTTT
TRBV7-3	TRBJ2-1	NA	few	15	CASSLTWGSYNEQFF	TGTGCCAGCAGCTTAACTTGGGGATCCTACAATGAGCAGTTCTTC